Presented here are 18 T cell receptor beta chains from one specimen sequenced in a study of T-cell reconstitution after alpha-beta-depleted transplantation in children. Molecular barcoding with unique molecular identifiers was used for the TCRbeta library. TCRdb re-derived calls from the PCR reads in MiXCR, one entry per CDR3 protein. The table includes 65,000 to 75,000 distinct CDR3 sequences, over 4.5% detected once. The sample here was PBMCs, mostly from graft donor cells, taken 180 days after TCRalphabeta/CD19-depleted stem cell transplant. These receptors originate from a boy under two years old who had a stem cell transplant for acute myeloid leukemia, so the T cells may come from the graft donor.

This clonotype was recorded at least ten times. An end of the junction does not agree with germline; a read error may underlie this. V usage is TRBV4-1 and J usage is TRBJ1-3, with D uncertain. CDR1 MGHRA and CDR2 YSYEKL come from the germline V gene. There are 16 residues in the CDR3. The CDR3 sequence: CASSQDVRPPGNTIYF. The CDR3 bases are TGCGCCAGCAGCCAAGACGTGAGACCCCCTGGGAACACCATATATTTT.

The genes are TRBV19 and TRBJ2-7, with a weak D call TRBD1 (7 bases). The germline V and J ends were trimmed by 5 bases and 2 bases, with 16 bases remaining between them. Germline CDR1 is LNHDA and CDR2 is SQIVND (reference sequence). This CDR3 contains 15 residues. The CDR3 loop reads CASSPAGGPTYEQYF. For the CDR3, the DNA is TGTGCCAGTAGTCCGGCAGGGGGGCCGACCTACGAGCAGTACTTC.

This clonotype was observed at least ten times. V usage is TRBV12-3 or TRBV12-4 and J usage is TRBJ2-3, with a possible D match to TRBD2 (5 bases). CDR3 length equals 14 residues. Trimming removed 3 bases at V and 5 bases at J, with 12 bases between. The CDR3 spells CASSFQPRGDTQYF. CDR3 nucleotides: TGTGCCAGCAGTTTTCAGCCCCGGGGAGATACGCAGTATTTT.

This clonotype was observed at least ten times. The CDR3 DNA is TGTGCCATCGCTCAGCCCTCCTACAATGAGCAGTTCTTC. Its protein is CAIAQPSYNEQFF. The chain employs TRBV10-3 and TRBJ2-1; D ambiguous. This CDR3 has 13 amino acids. The V gene lost 8 bases and the J gene lost 0 bases, with 8 bases spanning the gap. The germline CDR1 and CDR2 sequences are ENHRY and SYGVKD.

This clonotype was seen at least ten times. The V and J genes are TRBV5-1 and TRBJ2-1, with D unclear. The ends were cut back, 0 bases at V and 2 bases at J, with 6 bases in the middle. Germline assignment: CDR1 SGHRS and CDR2 YFSETQ. The CDR3 covers 14 residues. The chain's CDR3 is CASSLEPAYNEQFF. DNA for the CDR3: TGCGCCAGCAGCTTGGAACCAGCCTACAATGAGCAGTTCTTC. The entire variable domain, with the rest obtained from reference TRBV5-1 and TRBJ2-1, is as follows: KAGVTQTPRYLIKTRGQQVTLSCSPISGHRSVSWYQQTPGQGLQFLFEYFSETQRNKGNFPGRFSGRQFSNSRSEMNVSTLELGDSALYLCASSLEPAYNEQFFGPGTRLTVL.

This clonotype was seen many times. The chain carries TRBV15 and TRBJ2-1, with 14 bases that match TRBD2. There are 16 residues in the CDR3. The V gene end was trimmed by 1 base and the J gene end by 7 bases; junction bases not matched to a gene: 3. Germline CDR1 and CDR2: LNHNV and YYDKDF (reference sequence). The chain's CDR3 is CATSRGLAGGLNEQFF. The CDR3, as DNA: TGTGCCACCAGCAGAGGACTAGCGGGGGGGCTTAATGAGCAGTTCTTC.

This clonotype was seen many times. The chain combines TRBV6-1 with TRBJ2-5; 7 bases fit TRBD2. Trimming cost V 0 bases and J 5 bases; bases outside gene matches: 3. The V gene's germline CDR1 is MNHNS and CDR2 SASEGT. The CDR3 loop spans 14 amino acids. CDR3 DNA: TGTGCCAGCAGTGAAGCGTGGGGGGGGGAGACCCAGTACTTC. Amino acid sequence: CASSEAWGGETQYF.

The table lists this clonotype with many counts. The chain joins TRBV3-1 to TRBJ1-3; 8 bases are a match to TRBD1. CDR1 and CDR2 (germline): LGHDT, YNNKEL (reference sequence). CDR3 size: 12 residues. Trimming took 5 bases from V and 12 from J; bases not matched to a gene: 6. In DNA, the CDR3 is TGTGCCAGCAGCGGAGGACAGGGTCACATATATTTT. The encoded protein is CASSGGQGHIYF.

This clonotype was observed many times. V and J are TRBV7-3 and TRBJ2-5, with D possibly being TRBD1 (5 bases). CDR3 size: 13 residues. In germline, CDR1 is SGHTA, CDR2 FQGTGA. V lost 5 bases to trimming and J lost 7 bases, with 14 bases between them. CDR3 residues: CASSAGPDRTQYF. DNA of the CDR3: TGTGCCAGCAGCGCCGGGCCTGACAGGACCCAGTACTTC.

The table lists this clonotype with many counts. The chain joins TRBV28 to TRBJ1-2, with no clear D. V was cut by 5 bases and J by 0 bases, with 13 bases left in between. Germline assignment: CDR1 MDHEN and CDR2 SYDVKM. This CDR3 is 15 amino acids long. This chain's CDR3 is CASSPSGAPNYGYTF. CDR3 in DNA: TGTGCCAGCAGTCCCTCGGGAGCCCCTAACTATGGCTACACCTTC.

In this sample, this clonotype turned up many times. V and J are TRBV3-1 and TRBJ2-3; no firm D call. V lost 3 bases to trimming and J lost 3 bases, with 4 bases between them. Germline V gene sequence: CDR1 LGHDT, CDR2 YNNKEL (reference sequence). The CDR3 consists of 12 residues. Here the CDR3 DNA reads TGTGCCAGCAGCCATCCTACAGATACGCAGTATTTT. Translated: CASSHPTDTQYF.

This clonotype was recorded at least ten times. The chain has TRBV5-8 and TRBJ2-7, with D unclear. Germline V gene lookup returns CDR1 SGHTS and CDR2 YDEGEE. Deletions cut 4 bases from V and 2 bases from J, with 10 bases between. The CDR3 has 13 residues. The DNA for the CDR3 is TGTGCCAGCAGCCTAGAGGCCACCTACGAGCAGTACTTC. Translation: CASSLEATYEQYF.

This clonotype was counted at least ten times. The V call is TRBV28, the J call TRBJ1-6, with TRBD1 as a possible D gene (6 bases). This CDR3 has 17 residues. Germline loops: CDR1 MDHEN, CDR2 SYDVKM. The ends were cut back, 7 bases at V and 6 bases at J, with 22 bases in the middle. CDR3 coding DNA: TGTGCCAGCAACAGGGCCGGGAAAATAGGCCGTAATTCACCCCTCCACTTT. It is translated as CASNRAGKIGRNSPLHF. Filled out from reference TRBV28 and TRBJ1-6, the complete variable domain reads DVKVTQSSRYLVKRTGEKVFLECVQDMDHENMFWYRQDPGLGLRLIYFSYDVKMKEKGDIPEGYSVSREKKERFSLILESASTNQTSMYLCASNRAGKIGRNSPLHFGNGTRLTVT.

Points on this clonotype: A read error may be the cause here, since a much bigger clone is one base away. The V call is TRBV12-3 or TRBV12-4, the J call TRBJ2-1; no definite D call. The CDR3 consists of 12 residues. Trimming removed 7 bases from V and 6 bases from J, with 10 bases in between. CDR3 in DNA: TGTGCCAGCAAGATGGCGTTCAATGAGCAGTTCTTC. It specifies CASKMAFNEQFF.

This clonotype came up many times. V gene TRBV28 combines with J gene TRBJ2-5; the D gene could be TRBD1 or TRBD2 (5 bases each). The length of the CDR3 is 15 residues. V was trimmed by 5 bases and J by 4 bases, leaving 17 bases between them. CDR1 and CDR2 from the germline V gene are MDHEN and SYDVKM. As DNA, the CDR3 is TGTGCCAGCAGTCAAGCCTCCTATGGGGGAGAGACCCAGTACTTC. Residues: CASSQASYGGETQYF.

This clonotype was counted at least ten times. The V and J genes are TRBV24-1 and TRBJ1-5, with D unclear. With 0 bases removed from V and 4 bases from J, the gap between germline ends came to 6 bases. The CDR3 loop spans 14 amino acids. Germline CDR1 KGHDR, CDR2 SFDVKD. CDR3 region: CATSDLRTNQPQHF. Written as DNA, the CDR3 is TGTGCCACCAGTGATTTGCGAACTAATCAGCCCCAGCATTTT.

This clonotype has ten or more counts. V is TRBV15 and J is TRBJ1-6; the D gene is possibly TRBD1 (6 bases). Germline V lookup: CDR1 LNHNV, CDR2 YYDKDF (reference sequence). The length of the CDR3 is 16 residues. V shed 0 bases and J shed 9 bases, with 15 bases lying between them. The CDR3 here is CATSRETGFRGSPLHF. The CDR3 nucleotides read TGTGCCACCAGCAGAGAGACGGGTTTCAGGGGTTCACCCCTCCACTTT.

This clonotype was observed at least ten times. The chain uses TRBV20-1 and TRBJ2-1; 8 nucleotides align to TRBD2. Losses at the gene ends were 3 bases for V and 6 bases for J; bases not matched to a gene: 13. The CDR3 consists of 16 residues. Germline lookup yields CDR1 DFQATT and CDR2 SNEGSKA (reference sequence). The CDR3 loop is CSARGGITGGPNEQFF. The CDR3 coding sequence is TGCAGTGCTAGGGGAGGAATAACGGGGGGGCCCAATGAGCAGTTCTTC.